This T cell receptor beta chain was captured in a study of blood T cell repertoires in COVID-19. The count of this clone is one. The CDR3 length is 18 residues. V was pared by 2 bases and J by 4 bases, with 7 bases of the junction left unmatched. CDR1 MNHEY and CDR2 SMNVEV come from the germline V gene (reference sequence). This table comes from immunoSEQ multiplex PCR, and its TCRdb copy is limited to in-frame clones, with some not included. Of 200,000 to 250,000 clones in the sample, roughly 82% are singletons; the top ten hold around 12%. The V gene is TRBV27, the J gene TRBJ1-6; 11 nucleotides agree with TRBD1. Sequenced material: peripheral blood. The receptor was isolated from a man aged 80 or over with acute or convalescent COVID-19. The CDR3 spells CASSLGTGGGRYNSPLHF. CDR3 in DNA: TGTGCCAGCAGTTTAGGGACAGGGGGGGGCCGATATAATTCACCCCTCCACTTT.